This note documents a single TCR beta chain sequence. The sample belongs to a study of T-cell reconstitution after alpha-beta-depleted transplantation in children. Unique molecular identifiers were incorporated during preparation of the TCRbeta library. TCRdb reanalysed the PCR reads using MiXCR and keeps one entry per CDR3 protein. Of 250,000 to 300,000 distinct CDR3 sequences listed, approximately 9.8% are singletons. The CDR3 runs 16 residues. V lost 4 bases and J lost 3, with 20 bases in between. Germline V gene sequence: CDR1 SGHRS, CDR2 YFSETQ. The V call is TRBV5-1, the J call TRBJ2-7; D not certain. The sequencing used PBMCs from the stem cell graft donor, collected from the stem cell graft. This clonotype was obtained from a human donor who donated a stem cell graft to a child with SCID. In nucleotides, the CDR3 is TGCGCCAGCAGCCCCCATGGGGTTCCTCTCTACTACGAGCAGTACTTC. This gives the protein CASSPHGVPLYYEQYF.